The sequence of this T cell receptor (beta chain) was determined in a study of blood T cell repertoires in COVID-19. In the study overall: Whether acute or convalescent, the COVID-19 samples came from the United States, Italy and Spain. Sources were T cells, B-cell-depleted T cells, or PBMCs; the material itself was cDNA or gDNA.

In the study's own analysis: Amplification from reference gene primers served as the basis for estimated nucleated cell counts. Sequencing used immunoSEQ multiplex PCR; TCRdb keeps in-frame clones, though not all of them. Clonal size and the V and J genes are those of that table, whereas D and trimming came from the DNA. The sample shows approximately 160,000 clones, more than 75% of them seen only once. Donors of Cohort 3 who recovered were those that had two negative PCRs, clearance, or symptom resolution. The receptor comes from a woman in her forties or fifties who had recovered from COVID-19. The sequencing input was PBMCs or T cells enriched from blood (not recorded which).

CDR3 amino acids: CSVRQESGYGYTF. For the CDR3, the DNA is TGCAGCGTTCGACAGGAATCGGGCTATGGCTACACCTTC. This sequence joins TRBV29-1 and TRBJ1-2; the D gene is possibly TRBD1 (6 bases). This CDR3 contains 13 residues. Germline V CDR1 and CDR2: SQVTM, ANQGSEA. V shed 5 bases and J shed 4 bases, with 14 bases lying between them.